This TCR beta chain was identified during a study of Ad26.COV2.S vaccination and SARS-CoV-2 variants. Study background: Participant was drawn from the COV1001 Ad26.COV2.S trial arm. Ad26.COV2.S, an intramuscular injection, was given once or twice 56 days apart.

Study findings and constraints: After vaccination, reports described spike-specific CD8+ and CD4+ T cell responses as showing substantial breadth.

Repertoires were generated with immunoSEQ multiplex PCR, while TCRdb's copy carries only in-frame clones and drops some. The sample has about 250,000 clones, about 87% seen once; the top ten hold about 3.1%. The V gene lost 4 bases and the J gene lost 4 bases, with 17 bases spanning the gap. The germline gives CDR1 SGHNT, CDR2 YYREEE (reference sequence). The CDR3 contains 15 residues. With respect to this clone: Its antigen remains unidentified.

Regarding treatment: around 19 received Ad26.COV2.S at low or high dose, single or two shots; about 5 received placebo; per-sample allocation not given. Samples came from day 63 after the first vaccine or placebo injection. This person who donated was an adult of 18-55 years in Boston. The TCR sequence derives from a person between 18 and 60 years old who received the Ad26.COV2.S COVID-19 vaccine or a placebo. This chain joins TRBV5-4 and TRBJ2-5; weak D call: TRBD1 (6 bases). Specimen: peripheral blood, collected in a trial of Ad26.COV2.S vaccine versus placebo. In nucleotides, the CDR3 is TGTGCCAGCAGCCCCCCGGGACAACTATTAGAGACCCAGTACTTC. Protein: CASSPPGQLLETQYF.